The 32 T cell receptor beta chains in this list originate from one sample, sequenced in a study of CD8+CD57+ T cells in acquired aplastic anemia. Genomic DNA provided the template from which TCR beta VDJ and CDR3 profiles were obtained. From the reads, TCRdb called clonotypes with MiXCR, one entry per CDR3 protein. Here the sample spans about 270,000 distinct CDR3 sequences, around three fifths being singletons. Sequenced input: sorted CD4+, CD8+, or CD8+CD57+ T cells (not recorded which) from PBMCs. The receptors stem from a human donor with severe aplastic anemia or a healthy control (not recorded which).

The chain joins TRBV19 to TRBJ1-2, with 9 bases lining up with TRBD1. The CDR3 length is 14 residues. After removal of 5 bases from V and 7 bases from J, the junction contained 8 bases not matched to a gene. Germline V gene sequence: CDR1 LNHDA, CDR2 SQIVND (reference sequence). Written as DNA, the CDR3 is TGTGCCAGTAGTCAACGGACAGGGGTTTTTGGCTACACCTTC. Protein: CASSQRTGVFGYTF.

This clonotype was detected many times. CDR3: CASRSGTEAFF. CDR3 DNA sequence: TGTGCCAGCAGGTCGGGGACTGAAGCTTTCTTT. The chain is built from TRBV7-9 and TRBJ1-1; D is ambiguous. Germline CDR1 SEHNR, CDR2 FQNEAQ (reference sequence). Trimming took off 6 bases at V and 5 bases at J, with 7 bases between the two ends. This CDR3 has 11 amino acids.

In nucleotides, the CDR3 is TGTGCCAGCAGAGCGGGATACACCGGGGAGCTGTTTTTT. Amino acids: CASRAGYTGELFF. The J gene is TRBJ2-2, the V gene TRBV2, with 7 bases fitting TRBD2. The V gene end was trimmed by 6 bases and the J gene end by 3 bases; junction bases not matched to a gene: 1. In germline, CDR1 is SNHLY, CDR2 FYNNEI. The CDR3 contains 13 residues.

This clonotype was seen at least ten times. This CDR3 reads CASSTRTTSYEQYF. CDR3 bases: TGTGCCAGCAGCACGCGTACCACAAGCTACGAGCAGTACTTC. The genes are TRBV7-2 and TRBJ2-7; D is ambiguous. The CDR3 has 14 amino acids. Trimming left V 5 bases short and J 3 bases short, with 14 bases between. CDR1 and CDR2 (germline): SGHTA, FQGNSA.

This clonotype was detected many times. CDR3 residues: CASSLRGPSNYGYTF. For the CDR3, the DNA is TGTGCCAGCAGCTTACGGGGTCCGTCTAACTATGGCTACACCTTC. The chain employs TRBV7-3 and TRBJ1-2; no definite D call. The CDR3 contains 15 residues. Germline V gene data show CDR1 as SGHTA and CDR2 as FQGTGA. Between the trimmed V and J ends, which lost 2 bases and 0 bases, there was a span of 10 bases.

The CDR3 sequence: CASTMRANSYEQYF. In DNA form, the CDR3 reads TGTGCCAGCACCATGCGGGCCAATTCCTACGAGCAGTACTTC. V usage is TRBV27 and J usage is TRBJ2-7; tentatively, D is TRBD2 (5 bases). Trimming took 7 bases from V and 1 from J, leaving 14 bases between them. Germline-derived CDR1 and CDR2 are MNHEY and SMNVEV (reference sequence). The CDR3 covers 14 residues.

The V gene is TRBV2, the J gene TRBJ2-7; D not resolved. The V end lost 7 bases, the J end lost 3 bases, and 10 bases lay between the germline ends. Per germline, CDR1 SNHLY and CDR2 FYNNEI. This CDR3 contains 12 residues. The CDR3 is CASNYNNYEQYF. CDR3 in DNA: TGTGCCAGCAACTATAACAACTACGAGCAGTACTTC.

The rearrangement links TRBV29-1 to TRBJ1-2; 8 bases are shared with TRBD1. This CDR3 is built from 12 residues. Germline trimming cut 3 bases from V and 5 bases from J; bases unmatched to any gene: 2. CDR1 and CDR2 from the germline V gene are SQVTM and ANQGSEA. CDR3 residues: CSVDRTGYGYTF. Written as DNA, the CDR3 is TGCAGCGTTGACCGGACAGGGTATGGCTACACCTTC.

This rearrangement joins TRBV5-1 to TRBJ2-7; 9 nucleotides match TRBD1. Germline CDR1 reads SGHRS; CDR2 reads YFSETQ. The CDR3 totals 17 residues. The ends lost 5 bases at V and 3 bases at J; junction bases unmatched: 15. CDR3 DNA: TGCGCCAGCAGAAGACTTCCCGGGACAGGGACGGGCTACGAGCAGTACTTC. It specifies CASRRLPGTGTGYEQYF.

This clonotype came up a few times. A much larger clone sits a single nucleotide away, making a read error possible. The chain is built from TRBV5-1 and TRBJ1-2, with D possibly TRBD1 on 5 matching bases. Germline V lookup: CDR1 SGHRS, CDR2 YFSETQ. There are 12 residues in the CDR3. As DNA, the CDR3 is TGCGCCGGCAGGGAGGACCACTATGGCTACACCTTC. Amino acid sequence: CAGREDHYGYTF.

The CDR3 region is CSASRGRLEQYF. CDR3 DNA sequence: TGCAGTGCTAGTCGGGGCAGGCTCGAGCAGTACTTC. The chain is built from TRBV20-1 and TRBJ2-7; perhaps D is TRBD1 or TRBD2 (5 bases each). The V end was cut by 3 bases, the J end by 6 bases, with 12 bases between. This CDR3 spans 12 amino acids. The V gene's germline CDR1 is DFQATT and CDR2 SNEGSKA (reference sequence).

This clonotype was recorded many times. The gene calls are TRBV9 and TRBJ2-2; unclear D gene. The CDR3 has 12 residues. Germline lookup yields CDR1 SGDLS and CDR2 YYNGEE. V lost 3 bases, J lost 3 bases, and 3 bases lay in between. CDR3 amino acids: CASSADTGELFF. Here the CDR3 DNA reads TGTGCCAGCAGCGCCGACACCGGGGAGCTGTTTTTT.

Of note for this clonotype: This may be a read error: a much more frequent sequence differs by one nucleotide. The CDR3 sequence: CASSREYNEQFF. In DNA form, the CDR3 reads TGTGCCAGCTCACGCGAATACAATGAGCAGTTCTTC. The chain employs TRBV18 and TRBJ2-1, with D uncertain. V was trimmed by 4 bases and J by 4 bases, leaving 5 bases between them. The CDR3 spans 12 residues. From germline, CDR1 is KGHSH and CDR2 LQKENI. Supplemented by reference TRBV18 and TRBJ2-1, the full variable domain reads NAGVMQNPRHLVRRRGQEARLRCSPMKGHSHVYWYRQLPEEGLKFMVYLQKENIIDESGMPKERFSAEFPKEGPSILRIQQVVRGDSAAYFCASSREYNEQFFGPGTRLTVL.

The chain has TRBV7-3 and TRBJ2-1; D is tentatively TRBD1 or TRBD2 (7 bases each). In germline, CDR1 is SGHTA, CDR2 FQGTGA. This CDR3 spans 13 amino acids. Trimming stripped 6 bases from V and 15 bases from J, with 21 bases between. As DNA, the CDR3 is TGTGCCAGCAGATCTGAGCAGGGGGGGTGGATGTTCTTC. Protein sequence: CASRSEQGGWMFF.

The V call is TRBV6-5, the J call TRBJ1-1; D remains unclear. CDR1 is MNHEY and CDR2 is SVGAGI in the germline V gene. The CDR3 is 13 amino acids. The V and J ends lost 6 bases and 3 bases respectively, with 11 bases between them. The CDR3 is CASSYGRYTEAFF. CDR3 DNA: TGTGCCAGCAGCTACGGACGGTACACTGAAGCTTTCTTT.

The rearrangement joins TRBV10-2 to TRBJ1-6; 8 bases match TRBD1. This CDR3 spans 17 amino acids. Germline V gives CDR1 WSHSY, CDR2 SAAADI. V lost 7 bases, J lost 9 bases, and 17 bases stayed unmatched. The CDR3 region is CASNLEGETGGGSPLHF. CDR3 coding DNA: TGCGCCAGCAACCTAGAAGGGGAAACAGGGGGAGGTTCACCCCTCCACTTT.

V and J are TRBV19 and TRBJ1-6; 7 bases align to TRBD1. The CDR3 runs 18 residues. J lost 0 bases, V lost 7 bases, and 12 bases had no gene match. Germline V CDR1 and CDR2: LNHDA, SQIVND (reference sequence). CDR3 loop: CASTPSLQGSSYNSPLHF. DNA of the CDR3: TGTGCCAGTACGCCAAGCCTACAGGGGAGCTCCTATAATTCACCCCTCCACTTT.

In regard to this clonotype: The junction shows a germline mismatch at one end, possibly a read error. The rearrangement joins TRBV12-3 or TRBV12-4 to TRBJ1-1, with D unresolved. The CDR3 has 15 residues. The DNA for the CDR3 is TGCGCCAGCAGTTTGGAGATAATGGGAGGGCCGAAAGCTTTCTTT. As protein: CASSLEIMGGPKAFF.

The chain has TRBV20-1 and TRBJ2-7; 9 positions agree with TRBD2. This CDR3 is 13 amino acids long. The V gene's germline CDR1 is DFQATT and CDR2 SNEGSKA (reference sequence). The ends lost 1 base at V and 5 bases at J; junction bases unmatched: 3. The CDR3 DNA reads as TGCAGTGCTAGAGTAGCGGGGGTCCACGAGCAGTACTTC. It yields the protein CSARVAGVHEQYF.

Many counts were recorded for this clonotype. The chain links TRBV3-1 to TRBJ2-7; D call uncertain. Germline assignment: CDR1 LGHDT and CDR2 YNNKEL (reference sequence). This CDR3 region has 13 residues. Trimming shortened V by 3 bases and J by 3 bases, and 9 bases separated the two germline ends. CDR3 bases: TGTGCCAGCAGCCACGGCGGCGGCTACGAGCAGTACTTC. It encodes CASSHGGGYEQYF.

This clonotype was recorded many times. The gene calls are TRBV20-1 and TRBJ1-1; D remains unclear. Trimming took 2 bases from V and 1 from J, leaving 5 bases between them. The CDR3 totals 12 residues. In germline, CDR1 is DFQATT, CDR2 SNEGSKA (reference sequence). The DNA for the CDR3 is TGCAGTGCTAGATCAGGGAACACTGAAGCTTTCTTT. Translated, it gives CSARSGNTEAFF.

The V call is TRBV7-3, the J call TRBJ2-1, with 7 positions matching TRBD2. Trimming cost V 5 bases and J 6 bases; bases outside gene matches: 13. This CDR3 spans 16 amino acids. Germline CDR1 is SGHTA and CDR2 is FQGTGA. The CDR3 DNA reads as TGTGCCAGCAGCCCCCCTGGGGGGGAGTCCACCAATGAGCAGTTCTTC. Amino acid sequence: CASSPPGGESTNEQFF. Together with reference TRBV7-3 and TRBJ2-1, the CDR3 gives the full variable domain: GAGVSQTPSNKVTEKGKYVELRCDPISGHTALYWYRQSLGQGPEFLIYFQGTGAADDSGLPNDRFFAVRPEGSVSTLKIQRTERGDSAVYLCASSPPGGESTNEQFFGPGTRLTVL.

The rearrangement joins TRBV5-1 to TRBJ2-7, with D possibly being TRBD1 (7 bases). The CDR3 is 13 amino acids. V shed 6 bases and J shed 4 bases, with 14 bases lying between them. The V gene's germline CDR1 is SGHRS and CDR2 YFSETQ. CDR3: CASNSPGGYEQYF. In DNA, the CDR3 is TGCGCCAGCAACTCCCCAGGGGGGTACGAGCAGTACTTC.

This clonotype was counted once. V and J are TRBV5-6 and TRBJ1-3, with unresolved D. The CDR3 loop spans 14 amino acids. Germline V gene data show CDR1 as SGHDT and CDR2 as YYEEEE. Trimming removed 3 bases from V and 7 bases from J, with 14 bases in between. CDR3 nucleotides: TGTGCCAGCAGCTACTCCGCGGTTGTGAACACCATATATTTT. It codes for CASSYSAVVNTIYF.

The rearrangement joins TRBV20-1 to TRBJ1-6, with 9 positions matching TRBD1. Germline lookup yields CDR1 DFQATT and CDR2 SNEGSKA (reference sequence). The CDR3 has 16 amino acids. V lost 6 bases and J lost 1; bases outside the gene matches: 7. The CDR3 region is CSALRDRASYNSPLHF. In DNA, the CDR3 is TGCAGTGCACTGAGGGACAGGGCGTCCTATAATTCACCCCTCCACTTT.

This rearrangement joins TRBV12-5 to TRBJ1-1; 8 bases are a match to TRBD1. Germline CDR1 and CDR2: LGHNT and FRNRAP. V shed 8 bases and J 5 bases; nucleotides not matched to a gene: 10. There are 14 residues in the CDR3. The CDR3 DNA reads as TGTGCTAGTACAGGGGGGGCCCGGAAAACTGAAGCTTTCTTT. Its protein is CASTGGARKTEAFF.

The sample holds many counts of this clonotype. As DNA, the CDR3 is TGTGCCAGCAGCCGTGGGGTAGGGGCTGGAGCTTTCTTT. As protein: CASSRGVGAGAFF. This chain connects TRBV11-3 to TRBJ1-1, with D possibly being TRBD1 (5 bases). V lost 5 bases, J lost 10 bases, and 17 bases lay in between. CDR1 and CDR2 from the germline V gene are SGHNT and YENEEA. The CDR3 runs to 13 residues.

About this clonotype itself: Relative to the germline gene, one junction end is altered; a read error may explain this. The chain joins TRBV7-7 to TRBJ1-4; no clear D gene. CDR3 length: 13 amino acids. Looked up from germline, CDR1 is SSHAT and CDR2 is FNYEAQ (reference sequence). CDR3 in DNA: TGTGCTAGCAGCTTGGGATTTGGTGAAAAACTGTTTTTT. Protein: CASSLGFGEKLFF. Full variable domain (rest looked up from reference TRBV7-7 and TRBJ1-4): GAGVSQSPRYKVTKRGQDVTLRCDPISSHATLYWYQQALGQGPEFLTYFNYEAQPDKSGLPSDRFSAERPEGSISTLTIQRTEQRDSAMYRCASSLGFGEKLFFGSGTQLSVL.

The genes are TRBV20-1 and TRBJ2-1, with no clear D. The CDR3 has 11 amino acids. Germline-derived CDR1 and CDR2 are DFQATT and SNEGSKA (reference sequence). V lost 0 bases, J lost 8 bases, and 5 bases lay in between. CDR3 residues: CSARDQHEQFF. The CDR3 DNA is TGCAGTGCTAGAGATCAGCATGAGCAGTTCTTC.

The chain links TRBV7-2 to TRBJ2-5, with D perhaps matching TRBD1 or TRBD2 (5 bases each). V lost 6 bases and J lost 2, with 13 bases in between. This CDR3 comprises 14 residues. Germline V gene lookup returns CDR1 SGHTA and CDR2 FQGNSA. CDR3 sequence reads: CASSSGQLQETQYF. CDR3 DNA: TGTGCCAGCAGTTCGGGGCAGTTACAAGAGACCCAGTACTTC.

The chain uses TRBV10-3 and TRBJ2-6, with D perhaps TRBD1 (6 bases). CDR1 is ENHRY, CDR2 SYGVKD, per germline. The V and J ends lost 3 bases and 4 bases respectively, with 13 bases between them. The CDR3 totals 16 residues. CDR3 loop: CAISDLDRTGANVLTF. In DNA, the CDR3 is TGTGCCATCAGTGACCTTGACAGGACCGGGGCCAACGTCCTGACTTTC.

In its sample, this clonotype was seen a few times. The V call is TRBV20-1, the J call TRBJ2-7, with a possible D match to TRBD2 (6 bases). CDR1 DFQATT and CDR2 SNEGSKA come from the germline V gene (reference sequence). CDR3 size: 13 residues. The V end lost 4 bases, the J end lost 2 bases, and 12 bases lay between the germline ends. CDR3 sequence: CSATLANTYEQYF. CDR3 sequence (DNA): TGCAGTGCTACGCTAGCGAACACCTACGAGCAGTACTTC.